This T cell receptor (beta chain) was documented in a study of read filtering for tumor transcriptome and immune sequencing. Points from the study as a whole: Compared with RNA-seq, IR-seq gave much higher clonotype depth and reliability.

The CDR3 loop spans 14 amino acids. CDR1 and CDR2 from the germline V gene are MDHEN and SYDVKM. The V end lost 3 bases, the J end lost 3 bases, and 10 bases lay between the germline ends. Ten or more counts support this clonotype. What it binds is not known. The library was built from approximately 400 ng RNA with molecular barcoded adaptors for alpha/delta and beta/gamma chains. MiXCR, applied by TCRdb to the reads, yields one record per CDR3 protein. The data hold some 38,000 distinct CDR3 sequences, with approximately 14% observed a single time. This clonotype was sampled from a donor at least 40 years old with multiple myeloma. The specimen was a population of CD138-negative cells sorted from bone marrow. The J gene is TRBJ2-3, the V gene TRBV28; D is undetermined. CDR3 sequence (DNA): TGTGCCAGCAGTTTTCTTTCCGGGACAGATACGCAGTATTTT. Its translation is CASSFLSGTDTQYF.